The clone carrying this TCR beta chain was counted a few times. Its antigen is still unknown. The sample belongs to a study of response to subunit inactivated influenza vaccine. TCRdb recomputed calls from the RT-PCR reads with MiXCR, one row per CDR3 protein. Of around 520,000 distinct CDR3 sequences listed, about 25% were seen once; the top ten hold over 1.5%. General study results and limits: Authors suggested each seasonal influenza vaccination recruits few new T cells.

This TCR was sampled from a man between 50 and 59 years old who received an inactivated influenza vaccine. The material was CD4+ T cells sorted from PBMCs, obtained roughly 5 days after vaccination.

The CDR3 protein is CASSLYLGSNQPQHF. In DNA form, the CDR3 reads TGTGCCAGCAGTTTATATTTGGGTAGCAATCAGCCCCAGCATTTT. The chain couples TRBV12-3 or TRBV12-4 to TRBJ1-5; D is undetermined. The germline V and J ends were trimmed by 2 bases and 0 bases, with 8 bases remaining between them. The CDR3 sequence is 15 residues long.